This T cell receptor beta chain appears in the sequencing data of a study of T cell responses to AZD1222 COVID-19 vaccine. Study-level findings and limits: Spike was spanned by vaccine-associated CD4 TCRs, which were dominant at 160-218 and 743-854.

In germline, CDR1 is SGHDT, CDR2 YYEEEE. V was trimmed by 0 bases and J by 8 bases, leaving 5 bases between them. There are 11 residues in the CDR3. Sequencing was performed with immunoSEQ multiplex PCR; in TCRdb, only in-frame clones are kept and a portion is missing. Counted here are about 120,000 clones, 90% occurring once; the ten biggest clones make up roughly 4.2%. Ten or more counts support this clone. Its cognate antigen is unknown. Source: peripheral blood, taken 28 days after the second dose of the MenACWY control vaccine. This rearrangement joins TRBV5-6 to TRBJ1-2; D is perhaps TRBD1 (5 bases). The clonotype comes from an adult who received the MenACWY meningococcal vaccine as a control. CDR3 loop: CASSLGGGYTF. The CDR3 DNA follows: TGTGCCAGCAGCTTGGGGGGCGGCTACACCTTC.